This T cell receptor (beta chain) came from a study of OX40 agonist ivuxolimab in advanced cancers. Broader study findings: CD4+ and CD8+ blood T cells expanded clonally by week 6 at 0.1 to 3.0 mg/kg.

The protocol was immunoSEQ multiplex PCR, while the TCRdb copy is restricted to in-frame clones and leaves out a portion. The repertoire holds tens of thousands of clones, with about nine tenths as singletons. With respect to this clone: Its antigen is undetermined.

The source is an adult with an advanced solid tumor such as melanoma, head and neck, liver or kidney cancer. Material: CD4+ or CD8+ T cells sorted from blood, obtained in a trial of the OX40 agonist ivuxolimab.

The DNA for the CDR3 is TGTGCCAGCAGCGTAGCAGGGGGGGAGACCCAGTACTTC. It translates to CASSVAGGETQYF. This chain connects TRBV9 to TRBJ2-5; possibly TRBD1 for D (7 bases). The CDR3 totals 13 residues. Looked up from germline, CDR1 is SGDLS and CDR2 is YYNGEE. The germline V and J ends were trimmed by 0 bases and 5 bases, with 8 bases remaining between them.